A selection of T cell receptor beta chains follows, all from one sample in a study of blood T cell repertoires in COVID-19. Produced via immunoSEQ multiplex PCR; TCRdb's table is partial and in-frame only. The sample holds a few hundred thousand clones; around 85% are singletons and the top ten take 2% to 3%. The sequenced sample consisted of PBMCs or T cells enriched from blood (not recorded which). The receptors derive from a woman aged 50 to 65 who had recovered from COVID-19. Both conserved end residues are part of each CDR3. A D gene is named only where the DNA matches it firmly. Not all rows give a size; the values are once, few, many and, for expanded clones, a class.

>.|TRBV5-6|TRBJ1-1|13|TRBD1
CASSGTGLPLAFF
TGTGCCAGCAGCGGGACAGGACTCCCGTTGGCTTTCTTT
>.|TRBV5-1|TRBJ1-2|15|TRBD1
CASSFRPDRASGYTF
TGCGCCAGCAGCTTCCGACCGGACAGGGCAAGCGGCTACACCTTC
>.|TRBV5-1|TRBJ2-2|17|TRBD2
CASSLGLAGVSTGELFF
TGCGCCAGCAGCTTAGGACTAGCGGGAGTTAGCACCGGGGAGCTGTTTTTT
>.|TRBV18|TRBJ1-2|13|TRBD1
CASSRDSSYGYTF
TGTGCCAGCTCACGGGACAGTTCCTATGGCTACACCTTC
>.|TRBV5-1|TRBJ1-2|14|TRBD1
CASSRGQGTYGYTF
TGCGCCAGCAGCCGGGGACAGGGGACCTATGGCTACACCTTC
>.|TRBV28|TRBJ1-3|14|TRBD1
CASSLQGRGNTIYF
TGTGCCAGCAGTCTACAGGGGCGAGGAAACACCATATATTTT
>.|TRBV2|TRBJ1-6|15|TRBD1
CASSGQVSYNSPLHF
TGTGCCAGCAGCGGACAGGTCTCCTATAATTCACCCCTCCACTTT
>.|TRBV7-9|TRBJ2-2|15|.
CASSLVASVGGELFF
TGTGCCAGCAGCTTAGTGGCTAGCGTCGGCGGGGAGCTGTTTTTT
>.|TRBV19|TRBJ1-5|15|TRBD1
CASTPTGVRNQPQHF
TGTGCCAGTACACCGACAGGGGTTCGCAATCAGCCCCAGCATTTT
>.|TRBV19|TRBJ2-3|16|.
CASSVFGRTSTDTQYF
TGTGCCAGCAGCGTTTTTGGCAGGACTAGCACAGATACGCAGTATTTT
>.|TRBV30|TRBJ1-5|18|TRBD1
CAWSAPGQGSYSNQPQHF
TGTGCCTGGAGTGCTCCGGGACAGGGGTCCTATAGCAATCAGCCCCAGCATTTT
>.|TRBV5-4|TRBJ2-7|13|.
CASRDDPGDGQYF
TGTGCCAGCAGGGACGACCCAGGGGATGGGCAGTACTTC
>.|TRBV29-1|TRBJ1-4|13|.
CSVGALANEKLFF
TGCAGCGTTGGGGCGTTGGCTAATGAAAAACTGTTTTTT
>.|TRBV9|TRBJ2-3|13|.
CASSPGGTDTQYF
TGTGCCAGCAGCCCCGGCGGGACAGATACGCAGTATTTT
>.|TRBV30|TRBJ1-2|15|TRBD1
CAWSRGQGVNYGYTF
TGTGCCTGGAGTCGGGGACAGGGAGTCAACTATGGCTACACCTTC
>.|TRBV5-8|TRBJ2-6|16|TRBD1
CASRYQGALRANVLTF
TGTGCCAGCAGATACCAGGGGGCGCTTAGGGCCAACGTCCTGACTTTC
>.|TRBV19|TRBJ1-2|15|TRBD1
CASRPGTGGDYGYTF
TGTGCCAGTAGGCCCGGGACAGGGGGAGACTATGGCTACACCTTC
>once|TRBV14|TRBJ2-7|11|.
CASSRLERQYF
TGTGCCAGCAGCCGATTGGAGAGGCAGTACTTC
>once|TRBV4-1|TRBJ2-1|17|.
CASSQGLSSAIYNEQFF
TGCGCCAGCAGCCAGGGTTTGTCTAGCGCGATTTACAATGAGCAGTTCTTC
>.|TRBV11-2|TRBJ2-7|17|TRBD1
CASSLNYERGPVYEQYF
TGTGCCAGCAGCTTAAATTACGAGAGGGGGCCCGTATACGAGCAGTACTTC
>.|TRBV11-2|TRBJ1-1|14|TRBD1
CASSTRQGNPEAFF
TGTGCCAGCAGCACGAGACAGGGGAATCCTGAAGCTTTCTTT
>few|TRBV6-1|TRBJ1-2|13|TRBD1
CASSDKDRALHTF
TGTGCCAGCAGTGATAAGGACAGGGCGCTTCACACCTTC
>.|TRBV2|TRBJ1-1|14|.
CASSEAGLNTEAFF
TGTGCCAGCAGTGAGGCGGGATTGAACACTGAAGCTTTCTTT
>.|TRBV5-1|TRBJ2-7|12|.
CASSLTGYEQYF
TGCGCCAGCAGTTTGACGGGCTACGAGCAGTACTTC
>.|TRBV29-1|TRBJ1-5|16|TRBD1
CSVEEGDRERDQPQHF
TGCAGCGTTGAAGAGGGGGACAGGGAGCGGGATCAGCCCCAGCATTTT
>.|TRBV27|TRBJ2-3|17|TRBD2
CASSGTSGWASTDTQYF
TGTGCCAGCAGCGGGACTAGCGGGTGGGCTAGCACAGATACGCAGTATTTT
>.|TRBV10-2|TRBJ2-1|14|.
CASSETSSENEQFF
TGCGCCAGCAGTGAGACTTCCTCGGAGAATGAGCAGTTCTTC
>.|TRBV5-1|TRBJ2-7|16|.
CASSLDIGRGVSEQYF
TGCGCCAGCAGCTTGGACATCGGCAGGGGGGTCTCCGAGCAGTACTTC
>.|TRBV19|TRBJ1-1|12|.
CASSLPFGEAFF
TGTGCCAGTAGTCTACCGTTCGGTGAAGCTTTCTTT
>few|TRBV3-1/TRBV3-2|TRBJ2-1|15|.
CASSHARVPGNEQFF
TGTGCCAGCAGCCACGCCCGGGTCCCGGGGAATGAGCAGTTCTTC
>few|TRBV11-2|TRBJ1-4|16|TRBD1
CASSLIRGSTNEKLFF
TGTGCCAGCAGCCTTATCAGGGGGTCTACTAATGAAAAACTGTTTTTT
>.|TRBV14|TRBJ2-3|17|TRBD1
CASSRRKGQGHTDTQYF
TGTGCCAGCAGCCGAAGAAAAGGACAGGGACACACAGATACGCAGTATTTT
>once|TRBV30|TRBJ1-2|13|TRBD1
CAWTVDRGHGYTF
TGTGCCTGGACCGTGGACAGGGGGCACGGCTACACCTTC
>.|TRBV5-6|TRBJ1-1|14|.
CASSLVPGNTEAFF
TGTGCCAGCAGCTTGGTACCAGGGAACACTGAAGCTTTCTTT
>.|TRBV3-1/TRBV3-2|TRBJ1-2|14|TRBD1
CASSLQGVDYGYTF
TGTGCCAGCAGCCTTCAGGGGGTAGATTATGGCTACACCTTC
>.|TRBV29-1|TRBJ1-2|15|.
CSVEGRGPLNYGYTF
TGCAGCGTCGAGGGCAGGGGCCCCTTAAACTATGGCTACACCTTC
>.|TRBV30|TRBJ1-5|14|TRBD1
CAWSSNRGNQPQHF
TGTGCCTGGAGTTCTAACAGGGGAAATCAGCCCCAGCATTTT
>.|TRBV5-4|TRBJ1-4|14|TRBD1
CASSDDRGPEKLFF
TGTGCCAGCAGCGACGACAGGGGCCCTGAAAAACTGTTTTTT
>.|TRBV5-1|TRBJ1-2|14|.
CASSLEGRNYGYTF
TGCGCCAGCAGCTTGGAAGGGAGAAACTATGGCTACACCTTC
>.|TRBV25-1|TRBJ1-2|14|.
CASSEAGVGYGYTF
TGTGCCAGCAGTGAGGCAGGGGTTGGGTACGGCTACACCTTC
>.|TRBV5-5|TRBJ1-2|16|.
CASSPPVMQFNYGYTF
TGTGCCAGCAGCCCCCCAGTAATGCAGTTTAACTATGGCTACACCTTC